This TCR beta chain was captured in a study of blood T cell repertoires in COVID-19. Turning to the study itself: The samples span acute and convalescent COVID-19 from the United States, Italy and Spain.

The authors' processing: Scientists estimated how many nucleated cells there were by amplifying reference gene primers. Here immunoSEQ multiplex PCR was the method, and the copy in TCRdb shows in-frame clones only, minus some. From that table come the V and J calls and clone size; the DNA was used to work out D and trimming. The top ten hold roughly 18% of the sample, which has 75,000 or so clones, around four fifths seen once. The sequence was collected from a woman at least 80 years old with acute or convalescent COVID-19. Sequencing was carried out using peripheral blood.

In DNA, the CDR3 is TGTGCCAGCAGCTTAGCGGTGGTCAACGAGCAGTACTTC. It encodes CASSLAVVNEQYF. The chain carries TRBV13 and TRBJ2-7; D is unresolved. V was pared by 1 base and J by 5 bases, with 9 bases between. The length of the CDR3 is 13 residues. Germline V gene data show CDR1 as PRHDT and CDR2 as FYEKMQ (reference sequence).